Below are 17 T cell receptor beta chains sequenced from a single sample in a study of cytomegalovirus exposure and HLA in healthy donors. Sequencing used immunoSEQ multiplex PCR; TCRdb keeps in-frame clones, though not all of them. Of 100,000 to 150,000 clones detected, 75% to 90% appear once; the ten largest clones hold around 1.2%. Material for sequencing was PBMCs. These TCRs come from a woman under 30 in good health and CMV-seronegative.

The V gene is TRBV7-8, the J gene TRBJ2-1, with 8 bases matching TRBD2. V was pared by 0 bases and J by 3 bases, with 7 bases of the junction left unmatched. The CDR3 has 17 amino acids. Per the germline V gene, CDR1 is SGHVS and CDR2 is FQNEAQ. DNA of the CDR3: TGTGCCAGCAGCTTAGCGCGATTTAGCGGGGTCTACAATGAGCAGTTCTTC. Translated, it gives CASSLARFSGVYNEQFF. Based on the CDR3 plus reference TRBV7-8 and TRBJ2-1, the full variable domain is GAGVSQSPRYKVAKRGQDVALRCDPISGHVSLFWYQQALGQGPEFLTYFQNEAQLDKSGLPSDRFFAERPEGSVSTLKIQRTQQEDSAVYLCASSLARFSGVYNEQFFGPGTRLTVL.

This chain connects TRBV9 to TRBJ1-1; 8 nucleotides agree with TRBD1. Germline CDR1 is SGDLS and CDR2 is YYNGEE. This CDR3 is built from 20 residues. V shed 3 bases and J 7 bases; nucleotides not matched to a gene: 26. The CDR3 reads CASSAGGQGRPLKARVEAFF. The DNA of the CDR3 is TGTGCCAGCAGCGCCGGTGGACAGGGAAGGCCGTTGAAGGCGAGAGTTGAAGCTTTCTTT.

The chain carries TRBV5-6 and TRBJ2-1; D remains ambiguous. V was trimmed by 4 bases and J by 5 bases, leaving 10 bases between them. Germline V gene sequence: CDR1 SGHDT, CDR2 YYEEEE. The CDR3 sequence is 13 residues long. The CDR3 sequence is CASSPYHNNEQFF. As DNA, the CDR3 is TGTGCCAGCAGCCCATATCACAACAATGAGCAGTTCTTC.

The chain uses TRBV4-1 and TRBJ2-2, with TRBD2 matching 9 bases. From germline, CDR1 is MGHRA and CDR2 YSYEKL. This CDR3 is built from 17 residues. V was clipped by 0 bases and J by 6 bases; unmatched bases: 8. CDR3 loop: CASSQDLIAGVPGELFF. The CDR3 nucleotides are TGCGCCAGCAGCCAAGATTTAATAGCGGGAGTGCCCGGGGAGCTGTTTTTT.

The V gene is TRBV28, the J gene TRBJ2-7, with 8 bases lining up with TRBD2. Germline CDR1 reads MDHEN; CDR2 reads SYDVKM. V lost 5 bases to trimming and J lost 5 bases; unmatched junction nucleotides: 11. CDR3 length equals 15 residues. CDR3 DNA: TGTGCCAGCAGTAGCGGGAGTGGTTCCGACCACGAGCAGTACTTC. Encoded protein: CASSSGSGSDHEQYF.

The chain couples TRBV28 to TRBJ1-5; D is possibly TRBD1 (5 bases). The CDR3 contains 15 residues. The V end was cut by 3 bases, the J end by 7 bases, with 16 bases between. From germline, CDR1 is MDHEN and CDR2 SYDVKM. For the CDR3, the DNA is TGTGCCAGCAGTTTCATACTGGGGGAGGGGCAGCCCCAGCATTTT. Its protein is CASSFILGEGQPQHF.

CDR3 bases: TGTGCCAGCAGTTTACGGGCGGGAACCCTGCTCGCCAGAGATCAGCCCCAGCATTTT. Translated, it gives CASSLRAGTLLARDQPQHF. The rearrangement links TRBV28 to TRBJ1-5; D unclear. V lost 2 bases to trimming and J lost 5 bases, with 25 bases between them. The CDR3 covers 19 residues. CDR1 is MDHEN and CDR2 is SYDVKM in the germline V gene.

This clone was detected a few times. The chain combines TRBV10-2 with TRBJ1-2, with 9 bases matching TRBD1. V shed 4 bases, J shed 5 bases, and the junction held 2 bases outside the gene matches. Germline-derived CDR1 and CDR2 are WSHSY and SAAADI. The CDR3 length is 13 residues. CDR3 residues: CASSGTGEYGYTF. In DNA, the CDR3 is TGCGCCAGCAGTGGGACAGGGGAATATGGCTACACCTTC.

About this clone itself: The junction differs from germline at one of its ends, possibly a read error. The CDR3 nucleotides read TGTGCTAGCAGTGAATGGGGTAGGGGAGCGGGGAACACTGAAGCTTTCTTT. This encodes CASSEWGRGAGNTEAFF. The chain uses TRBV6-1 and TRBJ1-1; D is perhaps TRBD1 (5 bases). The CDR3 extends over 17 amino acids. Germline V lookup: CDR1 MNHNS, CDR2 SASEGT.

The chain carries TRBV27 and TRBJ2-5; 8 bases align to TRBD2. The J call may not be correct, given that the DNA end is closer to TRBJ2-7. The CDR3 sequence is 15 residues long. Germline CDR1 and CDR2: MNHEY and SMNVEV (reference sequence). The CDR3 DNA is TGTGCCAGCAGTCTGGCCTCTAGCGGGCTTTACGAGCAGTACTTC. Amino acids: CASSLASSGLYEQYF.

In DNA, the CDR3 is TGTGCCACACCAACAGGGGGGAGTGACACCGGGGAGCTGTTTTTT. Residues: CATPTGGSDTGELFF. The gene calls are TRBV7-2 and TRBJ2-2, with 8 bases matching TRBD1. V trimming: 10 bases; J trimming: 3 bases; junction bases outside the gene matches: 10. This CDR3 has 15 residues. Per germline, CDR1 SGHTA and CDR2 FQGNSA. The full variable domain, its missing parts supplied by reference TRBV7-2 and TRBJ2-2, is GAGVSQSPSNKVTEKGKDVELRCDPISGHTALYWYRQSLGQGLEFLIYFQGNSAPDKSGLPSDRFSAERTGGSVSTLTIQRTQQEDSAVYLCATPTGGSDTGELFFGEGSRLTVL.

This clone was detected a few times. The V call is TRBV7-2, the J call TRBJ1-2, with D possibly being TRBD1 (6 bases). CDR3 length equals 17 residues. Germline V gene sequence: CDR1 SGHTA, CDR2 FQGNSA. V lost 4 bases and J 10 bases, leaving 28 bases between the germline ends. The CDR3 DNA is TGTGCCAGCAGCTCCGGATACATGACAGGCTGGTCAAGTACCTACACCTTC. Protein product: CASSSGYMTGWSSTYTF.

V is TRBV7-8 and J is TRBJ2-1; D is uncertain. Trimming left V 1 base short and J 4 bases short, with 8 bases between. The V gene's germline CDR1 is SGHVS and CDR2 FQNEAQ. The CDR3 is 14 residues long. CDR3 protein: CASSLVPPYNEQFF. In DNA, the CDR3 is TGTGCCAGCAGCTTAGTTCCTCCTTACAATGAGCAGTTCTTC. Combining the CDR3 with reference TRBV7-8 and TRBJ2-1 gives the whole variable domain GAGVSQSPRYKVAKRGQDVALRCDPISGHVSLFWYQQALGQGPEFLTYFQNEAQLDKSGLPSDRFFAERPEGSVSTLKIQRTQQEDSAVYLCASSLVPPYNEQFFGPGTRLTVL.

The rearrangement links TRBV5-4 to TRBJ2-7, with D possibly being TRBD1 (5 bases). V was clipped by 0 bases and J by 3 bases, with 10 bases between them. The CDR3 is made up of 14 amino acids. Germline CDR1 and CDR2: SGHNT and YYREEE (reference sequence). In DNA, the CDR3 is TGTGCCAGCAGCTTGGTAGGGGATCGCTACGAGCAGTACTTC. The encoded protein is CASSLVGDRYEQYF.

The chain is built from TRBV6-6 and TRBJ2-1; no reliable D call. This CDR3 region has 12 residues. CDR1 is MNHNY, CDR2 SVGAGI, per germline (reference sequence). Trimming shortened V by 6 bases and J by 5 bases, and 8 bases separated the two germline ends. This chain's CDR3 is CASSPEDNEQFF. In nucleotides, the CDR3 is TGTGCCAGCAGCCCCGAGGACAATGAGCAGTTCTTC.

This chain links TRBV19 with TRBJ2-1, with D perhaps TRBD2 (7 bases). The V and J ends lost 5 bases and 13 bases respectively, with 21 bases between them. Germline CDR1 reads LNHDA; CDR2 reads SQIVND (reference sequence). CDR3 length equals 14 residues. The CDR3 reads CASSPQAGALHQFF. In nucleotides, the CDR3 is TGTGCCAGTAGTCCGCAGGCGGGGGCCCTCCACCAGTTCTTC.

The CDR3 region has the DNA TGTGCCAGTAGTATATCCGTATACACTGAAGCTTTCTTT. It specifies CASSISVYTEAFF. J is TRBJ1-1 and V is TRBV19, with D uncertain. With 2 bases removed from V and 3 bases from J, the gap between germline ends came to 7 bases. The germline gives CDR1 LNHDA, CDR2 SQIVND (reference sequence). The CDR3 spans 13 residues. Full variable domain (outside the CDR3, taken from reference TRBV19 and TRBJ1-1): DGGITQSPKYLFRKEGQNVTLSCEQNLNHDAMYWYRQDPGQGLRLIYYSQIVNDFQKGDIAEGYSVSREKKESFPLTVTSAQKNPTAFYLCASSISVYTEAFFGQGTRLTVV.